This is a list of T cell receptor beta chains from one sample in a study of T cells after yellow fever vaccination. TCRdb analysed the 5' RACE reads with MiXCR anew, one entry per CDR3 protein. The sample lists some 120,000 distinct CDR3 sequences, about 7.4% occurring once. The sample here was CD4+ T cells sorted from PBMCs, taken more than 8 days after the first yellow fever vaccination. These receptors were taken from a man younger than 30 who received the YFV17D yellow fever vaccine. CDR3s include the opening cysteine and the closing phenylalanine or tryptophan. A D gene is named only where the DNA matches it firmly. The size entry is marked missing in some rows and otherwise reads once, few, many or a size class.

J,V,size,D,DNA,CDR3
TRBJ1-1,TRBV6-5,many,NA,TGTGCCAGCAGTTACTCGAGCATGAACACTGAAGCTTTCTTT,CASSYSSMNTEAFF
TRBJ2-2,TRBV3-1,many,NA,TGTGCCAGCAGCCAGGGATCGAACACCGGGGAGCTGTTTTTT,CASSQGSNTGELFF
TRBJ2-1,TRBV4-1,many,TRBD2,TGCGCCAGCAGCTTACAGGTGGGACTAGCGGGGGGGAATGAGCAGTTCTTC,CASSLQVGLAGGNEQFF
TRBJ2-5,TRBV6-5,many,NA,TGTGCCAGCAGTTCGGGACCGCAAGAGACCCAGTACTTC,CASSSGPQETQYF
TRBJ2-5,TRBV5-1,many,NA,TGCGCCAGCAGCTTTGTCGGGAATCCGGAGACCCAGTACTTC,CASSFVGNPETQYF
TRBJ2-3,TRBV5-6,few,NA,TGTGCCAGCAGCTTGGCGAGGGGAGGCGGCACAGATACGCAGTATTTT,CASSLARGGGTDTQYF
TRBJ2-3,TRBV5-1,NA,TRBD2,TGCGCCAGCAGCTTGGCTCCCTCGACCGGGACTAGCGGAGGAGATACGCAGTATTTT,CASSLAPSTGTSGGDTQYF
TRBJ1-5,TRBV7-9,many,TRBD1,TGTGCCAGCAGCGGGAACCGGGACAGGGTCTTGCATTTT,CASSGNRDRVLHF
TRBJ2-1,TRBV6-5,many,NA,TGTGCCAGCAGTTATCAGGACGTTTCGAGGTATGAGCAGTTCTTC,CASSYQDVSRYEQFF
TRBJ2-7,TRBV7-2,many,NA,TGTGCCAGCAGCTTTTCCGGGACGAACCCTTACGAGCAGTACTTC,CASSFSGTNPYEQYF
TRBJ1-4,TRBV7-2,many,NA,TGTGCCAGCAGCCCCTCACAGGCTCGGGGGGAAAAACTGTTTTTT,CASSPSQARGEKLFF
TRBJ2-4,TRBV9,many,NA,TGTGCCAGCAGCGAGAGGGGGGCAGCGCCGATTTTTAGCCAGTACTTC,CASSERGAAPIFSQYF
TRBJ2-2,TRBV4-2,many,TRBD1,TGTGCCAGCAGCCAAGTCTATGGACAGGGGGCCACCGGGGAGCTGTTTTTT,CASSQVYGQGATGELFF
TRBJ1-5,TRBV11-2,many,NA,TGTGCCAGCAGCTTAGAGGGGCGGGTCCAGCCCCAGCATTTT,CASSLEGRVQPQHF
TRBJ1-5,TRBV5-6,NA,NA,TGTGCCAGCAGCTTGAAGGCAGGGGTGGGGCAGCCCCAGCATTTT,CASSLKAGVGQPQHF
TRBJ2-3,TRBV10-3,few,NA,TGTGCCATCACAGTGGGGGCGTACACAGATACGCAGTATTTT,CAITVGAYTDTQYF
TRBJ2-3,TRBV11-1,few,TRBD2,TGTGCCAGCAGCTCCGTCCTGACTAGCGGGGGAGGCACAGATACGCAGTATTTT,CASSSVLTSGGGTDTQYF
TRBJ2-1,TRBV12-3/TRBV12-4,many,TRBD1,TGTGCCAGCAACTCCGGGACAGGGATTCTCGGGGAGCAGTTCTTC,CASNSGTGILGEQFF
TRBJ2-5,TRBV18,many,NA,TGTGCCAGCTCACCTGGCAGACAAGAGACCCAGTACTTC,CASSPGRQETQYF
TRBJ1-4,TRBV12-3/TRBV12-4,many,NA,TGTGCCAGCAGCTTATCTGGCGTGAGGGGTAAACTGTTTTTT,CASSLSGVRGKLFF
TRBJ1-1,TRBV5-1,many,TRBD1,TGCGCCAGCAGCTTCCCGGACAGGGTCTCTGAAGCTTTCTTT,CASSFPDRVSEAFF
TRBJ2-1,TRBV20-1,NA,NA,TGCAGTGCTAGGAAGGGGGGGGCGAGCTCCTACAATGAGCAGTTCTTC,CSARKGGASSYNEQFF
TRBJ2-5,TRBV5-1,many,TRBD1,TGCGCCAGCAGCCTCAGACAGGGTGTAGAGACCCAGTACTTC,CASSLRQGVETQYF
TRBJ2-2,TRBV4-2,many,NA,TGTGCCAGCAGCCCCCTGTCCGGGGAGCTGTTTTTT,CASSPLSGELFF
TRBJ2-5,TRBV4-2,many,NA,TGTGCCAGCAGCCAGAGTGTTGCGGAGACCCAGTACTTC,CASSQSVAETQYF
TRBJ2-5,TRBV7-8,many,NA,TGTGCCAGCAGCCTTGTGGCAGGGGCAAACCAAGAGACCCAGTACTTC,CASSLVAGANQETQYF
TRBJ2-3,TRBV5-4,few,NA,TGTGCCAGCAGCTTGTTTGGGGCTAGCACAGATACGCAGTATTTT,CASSLFGASTDTQYF
TRBJ2-4,TRBV12-3/TRBV12-4,many,NA,TGTGCCAGCAGTCCCCGGGACATCAAAGCCAAAAACATTCAGTACTTC,CASSPRDIKAKNIQYF
TRBJ2-2,TRBV7-2,many,TRBD1,TGTGCCAGCAGCACCAGGGGACAGGGGCACGGGGAGCTGTTTTTT,CASSTRGQGHGELFF
TRBJ1-1,TRBV6-5,many,NA,TGTGCCAGCAGCACTACAGGGTCCGAAGCTTTCTTT,CASSTTGSEAFF
TRBJ2-7,TRBV7-2,NA,TRBD1,TGTGCCAGCAGCCTCGGGACAGGGGCCTTCTACGAGCAGTACTTC,CASSLGTGAFYEQYF
TRBJ1-6,TRBV4-3,many,NA,TGCGCCAGCAGCCAAGGTACAGGGCCTAATTCACCCCTCCACTTT,CASSQGTGPNSPLHF
TRBJ2-7,TRBV20-1,many,NA,TGCAGTGCTAGGCCCGACAGCAGCTCCTACGAGCAGTACTTC,CSARPDSSSYEQYF
TRBJ2-3,TRBV4-3,few,TRBD2,TGCGCCAGCAGCCAAGAAGGGCTTACCGGGGGGGGGGTCGATACGCAGTATTTT,CASSQEGLTGGGVDTQYF
TRBJ1-1,TRBV5-4,few,TRBD1,TGTGCCAGCAGCTCAGGGGGCGAACCTGCTGAAGCTTTCTTT,CASSSGGEPAEAFF
TRBJ2-1,TRBV30,many,NA,TGTGCCTGGAGCCAACGGAGGGATGAGCAGTTCTTC,CAWSQRRDEQFF
TRBJ1-5,TRBV4-1,many,NA,TGTGCCAGCAGTTTAGGAGGGAGCAATCAGCCCCAGCATTTT,CASSLGGSNQPQHF
TRBJ1-2,TRBV6-1,many,TRBD1,TGTGCCAGCATCTGGACAGGTTACCCCCTTACCGATGGCTACACCTTC,CASIWTGYPLTDGYTF
TRBJ1-1,TRBV12-3/TRBV12-4,NA,NA,TGTGCCAGCAGTTCCTACGACAAGAACACTGAAGCTTTCTTT,CASSSYDKNTEAFF
TRBJ1-2,TRBV30,few,TRBD1,TGTGCCTGGGGACGGGACAGGGGCGGCTATGGCTACACCTTC,CAWGRDRGGYGYTF
TRBJ1-5,TRBV27,many,NA,TGTGCCAGCAGTACAAACAGGGTAGGCCAGCCCCAGCATTTT,CASSTNRVGQPQHF
TRBJ2-5,TRBV7-2,many,TRBD1,TGTGCCAGCAGCAGAGGACAGGCCCAAGAGACCCAGTACTTC,CASSRGQAQETQYF
TRBJ2-1,TRBV5-1,many,NA,TGCGCCAGCAGCTTGGACCGCGTTCAGTTCTTC,CASSLDRVQFF
TRBJ2-2,TRBV7-2,many,NA,TGTGCCAGCAGTAGGGACGGACGCACCGGGGAGCTGTTTTTT,CASSRDGRTGELFF
TRBJ2-3,TRBV5-1,many,NA,TGCGCCAGCAGAGCTAGTCCTAGCACAGATACGCAGTATTTT,CASRASPSTDTQYF
TRBJ1-4,TRBV12-3/TRBV12-4,NA,TRBD1,TGTGCCAGCAGTCCCCGACAGGGGGTGTCTAATGAAAAACTGTTTTTT,CASSPRQGVSNEKLFF
TRBJ1-6,TRBV6-5,few,NA,TGTGCCAGCAGTTACCTAGATAAGAATTCACCCCTCCACTTT,CASSYLDKNSPLHF
TRBJ1-1,TRBV4-1,many,NA,TGCGCCAGCAGCCAAGGGAGGTCAGGGGCCCCTGAAGCTTTCTTT,CASSQGRSGAPEAFF
TRBJ1-1,TRBV5-5,few,NA,TGTGCCAGCAGCTTCGACACAGGGTTCAACACTGAAGCTTTCTTT,CASSFDTGFNTEAFF
TRBJ2-3,TRBV6-2/TRBV6-3,many,TRBD2,TGTGCCAGCAGTTACGCGCGGGGGGGAAACACAGATACGCAGTATTTT,CASSYARGGNTDTQYF
TRBJ2-3,TRBV29-1,many,TRBD2,TGCAGCATTGGGGGAGGGGGCACAGATACGCAGTATTTT,CSIGGGGTDTQYF
TRBJ2-2,TRBV7-2,many,TRBD1,TGTGCCAGCAGTATCAGGGGGCGTCCCGCCGGGGAGCTGTTTTTT,CASSIRGRPAGELFF
TRBJ1-4,TRBV12-5,many,NA,TGTGCTAGTGGTGTGACGGATTCTAATGAAAAACTGTTTTTT,CASGVTDSNEKLFF
TRBJ1-6,TRBV4-2,many,NA,TGTGCCAGCAGCCGGGGACCAGATCGCTATAATTCACCCCTCCACTTT,CASSRGPDRYNSPLHF
TRBJ2-2,TRBV19,many,NA,TGTGCCAGTGGAACTAGCTGGAACACCGGGGAGCTGTTTTTT,CASGTSWNTGELFF